This TCR beta chain derives from a study of Tregs in tolerant kidney transplant recipients (dated by TCRdb to the late 2010s). Study-wide context: Before combined kidney and bone marrow transplantation, this study identified donor-specific regulatory T cells using TCRbeta sequencing and then followed those same cells after transplant.

Based on the germline V gene, the CDR1 and CDR2 sequences are ENHRY and SYGVKD. The CDR3 holds 14 amino acids from the cysteine to the phenylalanine. Of the CDR3's DNA, 33 bases were read; they are in frame from base 1. About this clone itself: Its antigen is not yet known. The read gets to within 3 residues of the CDR3 end, and the germline J gene fills in the rest.

The transplants used related donors with nonmyeloablative bone marrow transplantation, and mixed chimerism in the human trials was transient. Unstimulated Tregs (CD4+CD25+CD127-), CD4+ non-Tregs (CD4+CD25-), CD4 and CD8 cells were FACS-sorted from thawed PBMCs. Patients were 4 combined kidney and bone marrow transplant recipients from the ITN036ST trial, and only these trial subjects had samples available. Healthy control blood was processed to PBMCs with a Ficoll density gradient and then cryopreserved, whereas patient PBMCs were collected both before and after transplant. The paper's findings and limits, for the study overall: PCR primers changed over time for some patients, so nucleotide-level comparison across those patients' samples was not possible. Biological reproducibility was not directly addressed, though technical replication error appeared minimal. Expanding Tregs with activated donor B cells appeared to identify the most biologically relevant and donor-specific TCRbeta repertoire. In tolerant patients, donor-specific Tregs expanded more than Tregs overall, which suggests antigen-driven rather than nonspecific expansion. The study was constrained by small patient numbers, and validation of the findings is required in larger populations and under other immunosuppression protocols.

Genomic DNA was extracted from sorted cells with the QIAGEN DNeasy Blood and Tissue Kit for TCRbeta CDR3 sequencing. Through immunoSEQ, high-throughput TCRbeta CDR3 sequencing was done commercially, including PCR amplification with internal controls and bias correction. In the authors' own workflow: Unique productive TCRbeta sequences were defined by CDR3 nucleotide sequence where primers matched, otherwise by CDR3 amino acid sequence with Vbeta and Jbeta genes. To correct sorting error, sequences shared between sorted populations at a frequency ratio of 2:1 or less were removed; the rest were assigned to the higher population. Sequences were defined as donor-reactive when expanded at least 5-fold in CFSE-low cells versus unstimulated cells and present at a frequency of at least 0.01% in CFSE-low cells. Repertoire divergence was quantified by Jensen-Shannon divergence using the top 100 TCRbeta sequences ranked by frequency. For samples with multiple sequencing runs, sorting error was corrected separately for each run before the runs were pooled. TCRdb limited this immuneACCESS table to in-frame rearrangements with V and J called. A share of clones is missing; checked studies link under half to unresolved V genes, and the rest is unexplained. The DNA gave D and trimming, while V, J and clone size come from that table. The sample has 30,000 to 40,000 clones on record. 1.8% of the sample rests with the top ten.

The sample here was CD4+ T cells from blood (PBMCs), taken 24 months after the transplant. This TCR was recovered from a human patient who received a combined kidney and bone marrow transplant. After transplantation, some T cells may belong to the graft donor instead of the recipient. This receptor chain uses TRBV10-3 and TRBJ1-4, with the D gene too uncertain to name. The CDR3 protein sequence reads: CATKKPGSREKLFF. Partial CDR3 DNA: TGTGCAACGAAGAAACCCGGGTCGCGTGAAAAA.